Described below is a single T cell receptor (beta chain) sequence and its context. This sample was taken from a study of blood T cell repertoires in COVID-19. CDR1 is SGHRS and CDR2 is YFSETQ in the germline V gene. V gave up 4 bases and J gave up 5 bases, with 13 bases separating them. The CDR3 length is 13 residues. The method was immunoSEQ multiplex PCR; TCRdb's version includes in-frame clones alone and lacks a portion of them. The sample lists about 150,000 clones; 80% to 85% were seen once. The TCR sequence derives from a man aged 70 or older who had been exposed to COVID-19. Specimen: PBMCs or T cells enriched from blood (not recorded which). The gene calls are TRBV5-1 and TRBJ2-7; D may be TRBD2 (6 bases). The CDR3 loop reads CASSTPGVDEQYF. CDR3 nucleotide sequence: TGCGCCAGCAGCACACCGGGGGTGGACGAGCAGTACTTC.